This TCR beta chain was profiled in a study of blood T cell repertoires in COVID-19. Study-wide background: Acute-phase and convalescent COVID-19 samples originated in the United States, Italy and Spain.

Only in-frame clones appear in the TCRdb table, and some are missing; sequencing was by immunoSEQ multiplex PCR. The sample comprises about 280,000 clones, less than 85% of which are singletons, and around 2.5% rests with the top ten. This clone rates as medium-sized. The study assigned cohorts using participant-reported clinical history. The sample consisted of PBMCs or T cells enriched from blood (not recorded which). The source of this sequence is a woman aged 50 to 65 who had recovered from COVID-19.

The CDR3 region has the DNA TGTGCCAGCAGCTTGTCAGGTTATTACACTGAAGCTTTCTTT. It is translated as CASSLSGYYTEAFF. The rearrangement links TRBV7-9 to TRBJ1-1, with D uncertain. Germline V gives CDR1 SEHNR, CDR2 FQNEAQ (reference sequence). V shed 3 bases and J shed 3 bases, with 11 bases lying between them. The CDR3 sequence is 14 residues long. The full variable domain, with the rest looked up from reference TRBV7-9 and TRBJ1-1, is DTGVSQNPRHKITKRGQNVTFRCDPISEHNRLYWYRQTLGQGPEFLTYFQNEAQLEKSRLLSDRFSAERPKGSFSTLEIQRTEQGDSAMYLCASSLSGYYTEAFFGQGTRLTVV.